This T cell receptor beta chain was obtained from a study of monozygotic twins with inflammatory bowel disease. Staff drew a roughly 2.6 ml blood sample from each donor. For each CDR3 protein, TCRdb gives one entry from its re-call of the 5' RACE reads, without DNA. There are roughly 330,000 distinct CDR3 sequences in the sample, with approximately 2% held by the top ten. Material for sequencing was blood. This sequence originates from a human donor with ulcerative colitis or Crohn's disease, or a healthy co-twin of an affected twin (not recorded which).

CDR3 loop: CASSHTSGGYQETQYF. The V call is TRBV7-2, the J call TRBJ2-5; TCRdb outputs TRBD2, but without DNA this stays unchecked. The CDR3 extends over 16 amino acids. Germline values: CDR1 SGHTA, CDR2 FQGNSA.